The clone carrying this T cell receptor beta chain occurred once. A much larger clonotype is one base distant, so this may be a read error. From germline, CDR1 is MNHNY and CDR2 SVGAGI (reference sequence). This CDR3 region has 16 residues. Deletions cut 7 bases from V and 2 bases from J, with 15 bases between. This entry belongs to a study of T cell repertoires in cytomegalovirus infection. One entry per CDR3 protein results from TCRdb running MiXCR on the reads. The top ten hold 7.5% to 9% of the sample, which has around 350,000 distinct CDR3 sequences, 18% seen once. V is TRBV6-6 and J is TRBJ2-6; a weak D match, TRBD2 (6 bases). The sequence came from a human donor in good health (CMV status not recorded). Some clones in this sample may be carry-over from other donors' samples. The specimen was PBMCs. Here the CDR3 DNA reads TGTGCCAGCACTAGGCTAGCGAGAACTGGGGCCAACGTCCTGACTTTC. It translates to CASTRLARTGANVLTF.